The clone carrying this T cell receptor (beta chain) was counted at least ten times. This record comes from a study of T cells in Graves' hyperthyroidism and ophthalmopathy. The investigators amplified TCR beta CDR3 regions from RNA transcripts. First-round RT-PCR targeting the TCR CDR3 was performed with the HTBI primer set. TCRdb re-derived calls from the multiplex PCR reads in MiXCR, one entry per CDR3 protein. This table has more than 40,000 distinct CDR3 sequences, more than 40% appearing once. CDR1 MGHRA and CDR2 YSYEKL come from the germline V gene. The V end lost 4 bases, the J end lost 5 bases, and 14 bases lay between the germline ends. There are 14 residues in the CDR3.

This chain links TRBV4-1 with TRBJ1-1; the D is unclear. The receptor's source is a woman between 50 and 59 years old with Graves' hyperthyroidism. The specimen sequenced was peripheral blood or thyroid tissue (not recorded which). The DNA for the CDR3 is TGCGCCAGCAGCCTTTTGGTCTCGGGGACTGAAGCTTTCTTT. The encoded protein is CASSLLVSGTEAFF.